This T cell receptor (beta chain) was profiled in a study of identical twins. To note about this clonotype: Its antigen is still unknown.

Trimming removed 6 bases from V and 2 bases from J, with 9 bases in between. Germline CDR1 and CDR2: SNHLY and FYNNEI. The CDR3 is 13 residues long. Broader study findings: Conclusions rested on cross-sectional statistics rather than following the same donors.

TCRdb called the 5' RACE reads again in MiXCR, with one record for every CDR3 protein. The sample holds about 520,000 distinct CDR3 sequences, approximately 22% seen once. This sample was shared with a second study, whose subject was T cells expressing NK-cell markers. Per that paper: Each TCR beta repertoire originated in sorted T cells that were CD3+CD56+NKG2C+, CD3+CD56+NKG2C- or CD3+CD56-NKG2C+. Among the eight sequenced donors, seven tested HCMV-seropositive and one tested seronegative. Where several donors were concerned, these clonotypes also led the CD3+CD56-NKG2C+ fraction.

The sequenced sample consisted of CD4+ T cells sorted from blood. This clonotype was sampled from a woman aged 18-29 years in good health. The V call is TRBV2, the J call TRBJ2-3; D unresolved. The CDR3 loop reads CASSRIFTDTQYF. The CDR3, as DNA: TGTGCCAGCAGCCGGATTTTCACAGATACGCAGTATTTT.